This T cell receptor (beta chain) derives from a study of T cells in Graves' hyperthyroidism and ophthalmopathy (dated by TCRdb to the late 2010s). About the study as a whole: A discovery cohort of roughly 96 patients, about 40 with Graves' ophthalmopathy and about 58 with stable Graves' hyperthyroidism, was used to find distinguishing TCR V-J signatures. After blood sampling, hyperthyroidism patients were treated with methimazole at a starting dose of 30 mg daily, and ophthalmopathy patients were treated with high-dose intravenous methylprednisolone. The approximately 90 discovery patients were randomly split 7:3 into training and test sets. In addition, the study compared T-cell repertoires in thyroid tissue and in blood from roughly six Graves' hyperthyroidism patients. Prospective prediction of ophthalmopathy was tested in an independent validation cohort of approximately 19 hyperthyroidism patients and around 16 patients who later progressed to ophthalmopathy. The paper reports TCR Vbeta CDR3 sequencing of approximately 130 peripheral blood samples: 40 to 45 ophthalmopathy, fewer than 85 hyperthyroidism and about 17 progressor patients.

The CDR3 runs 17 amino acids, cysteine and phenylalanine included. Left in the record is the CDR3 DNA by itself, 51 bases read in frame from the first base. At the junction V is shortened by 6 bases and J by 4 bases; bases outside the gene matches: 14. CDR1 and CDR2, per the germline V gene (reference sequence), are SEHNR and FQNEAQ. Exclusion was applied to patients with uncontrolled infections, other autoimmune diseases, pregnancy or lactation. Diagnoses relied on clinical symptoms, serum thyroxine and TRAb, thyroid ultrasound and orbital computed tomography. Trizol reagent was used to extract total RNA, and RNA quality was then checked on an Agilent 2100 Bioanalyzer. Concerning this clonotype itself: The antigen it recognizes is unknown. No clone much larger than this one lies a single base away; base qualities are absent.

Overall study outcomes, separate from this receptor: A model built on a 13 V-J signature distinguished ophthalmopathy from stable hyperthyroidism, reaching about 88% sensitivity and around 81% specificity in cross-validation and 80%/75% in testing. In validation, progression to ophthalmopathy was predicted by the model with 65% to 71% sensitivity and under 85% specificity, a median of roughly 6.4 months before onset. Most expanded thyroid clonotypes (frequency above 0.001) were also detected in blood, a finding suggesting that blood repertoires may reflect thyroid immune responses. Sample size was not statistically predetermined, and investigators were not blinded to group allocation.

Amplification of TCR beta CDR3 regions was carried out from RNA transcripts. The first round of RT-PCR for the TCR CDR3 was performed with the HTBI primer set and the Qiagen OneStep RT-PCR kit. Libraries were constructed in a second round of multiplex PCR, after which size selection and purification were performed. Paired-end sequencing of the libraries was performed with 100 bp reads on an Illumina HiSeq2000. Under the source paper's analysis protocol: Raw data were processed with SOAPnuke, discarding reads with adapters, uncalled bases, mean Phred below 15, or no exact constant-primer or identifier match. COPE v1.2.5 was used to merge high-quality paired reads, and clonotypes were defined as unique nucleotide sequences. MiTCR v1.1 was used to align clonotypes to the IMGT TRBV, TRBD and TRBJ reference segments. The analysis was restricted to V-J combinations with a frequency above 0.0001, which together covered 99% to 99.2% of the repertoires. The TCS score was defined as the ratio of F50 (clonal expansion) to E x V (chaos), calculated using BLOSUM62-based TCRdist between CDR3 peptides within each V-J. Welch's t-statistics and random forest reduced fewer than 550 V-J features to 13, which were used in a naive Bayes classifier (R e1071). The Morisita-Horn index was used to measure how similar the thyroid and blood repertoires were. TCRdb took the public reads, trimmed them with fastp at Q25, ran MiXCR for clone calling and kept in-frame beta chains. Duplicate CDR3 protein sequences are folded into a single record with the most common DNA and genes. TCRdb, rather than the study authors, made the V and J calls. This sample is represented by about 510,000 distinct CDR3 sequences; over 35% of them were singletons. The ten largest clones take up 44% of the sample.

Recombination linked TRBV7-9 to TRBJ2-2, with 7 bases aligning to TRBD2. This receptor was obtained from an adult woman with Graves' disease, either hyperthyroidism or ophthalmopathy (not recorded which). The sequenced sample was peripheral blood or thyroid tissue (not recorded which). At the DNA level, the sequence is TGTGCCAGCAGTTTCTTTCGAAGGCGGGAGCGCACCGGGGAGCTGTTTTTT. Translated, this gives CASSFFRRRERTGELFF.